The 7 T cell receptor beta chains given below trace back to one sample, sequenced in a study of T cells in Graves' hyperthyroidism and ophthalmopathy. Using RNA transcripts as the source, TCR beta CDR3 regions were amplified. The HTBI set primed first-round TCR CDR3 RT-PCR. TCRdb re-called the multiplex PCR reads with MiXCR, one entry per CDR3 protein. The sample records fewer than 450,000 distinct CDR3 sequences, over 12% being singletons. Sequencing used blood. Receptor source: a man in his forties or fifties with Graves' ophthalmopathy.

The table lists this clonotype with many counts. This chain links TRBV11-2 with TRBJ2-7, with D possibly matching TRBD2 (5 bases). Germline V gene data show CDR1 as SGHAT and CDR2 as FQNNGV. The V gene lost 4 bases and the J gene lost 9 bases, with 16 bases spanning the gap. The CDR3 contains 13 residues. CDR3 DNA: TGTGCCAGCAGCTGGAGTGGGGAGAGCCGGCAGTACTTC. Its protein is CASSWSGESRQYF.

This clonotype occurred many times. The chain links TRBV20-1 to TRBJ2-1, with D tentatively TRBD1 or TRBD2 (5 bases each). The length of the CDR3 is 11 residues. Germline V gene sequence: CDR1 DFQATT, CDR2 SNEGSKA (reference sequence). Trimming removed 0 bases from V and 8 bases from J, with 5 bases in between. For the CDR3, the DNA is TGCAGTGCTAGAGAGGGGGATGAGCAGTTCTTC. Residues: CSAREGDEQFF.

The chain couples TRBV11-3 to TRBJ2-3; the match to TRBD1 covers 7 bases. The V segment lost 3 bases and the J segment 6 bases; nucleotides outside the gene matches: 3. CDR1 is SGHNT, CDR2 YENEEA, per germline. The CDR3 extends over 13 amino acids. CDR3 amino acids: CASSLGQTDTQYF. CDR3 coding DNA: TGTGCCAGCAGCTTGGGACAGACCGATACGCAGTATTTT. Full variable domain (remainder filled in from reference TRBV11-3 and TRBJ2-3): EAGVVQSPRYKIIEKKQPVAFWCNPISGHNTLYWYLQNLGQGPELLIRYENEEAVDDSQLPKDRFSAERLKGVDSTLKIQPAELGDSAVYLCASSLGQTDTQYFGPGTRLTVL.

This clonotype was seen more than once but under ten times. The gene calls are TRBV7-2 and TRBJ2-7, with D perhaps TRBD1 or TRBD2 (5 bases each). The V gene's germline CDR1 is SGHTA and CDR2 FQGNSA. V was shortened by 5 bases and J by 9 bases, with 23 bases between the two germline ends. CDR3 length: 15 amino acids. Here the CDR3 DNA reads TGTGCCAGCAGCCCTGATCCGGGAAGCGCCCAGGGGCAGTACTTC. Translation gives CASSPDPGSAQGQYF.

This clonotype was counted many times. CDR3 protein: CACDLRTGNRELFF. The CDR3 nucleotides read TGTGCCTGCGACCTGAGGACTGGTAACAGGGAGCTGTTTTTT. The chain is built from TRBV30 and TRBJ2-2; tentative D call: TRBD2 (5 bases). V lost 6 bases, J lost 9 bases, and 20 bases lay in between. From germline, CDR1 is GTSNPN and CDR2 SVGIG (reference sequence). This CDR3 spans 14 amino acids.

This clonotype has ten or more counts. The chain has TRBV3-1 and TRBJ2-2; 7 nucleotides line up with TRBD2. V shed 3 bases and J 5 bases; nucleotides not matched to a gene: 6. Germline values: CDR1 LGHDT, CDR2 YNNKEL (reference sequence). CDR3 size: 15 residues. This CDR3 is CASSHGRERTGELFF. CDR3 bases: TGTGCCAGCAGCCATGGGCGGGAGCGTACCGGGGAGCTGTTTTTT.

This chain uses TRBV27 with TRBJ2-6; D is unclear. Trimming took 6 bases from V and 0 from J, leaving 18 bases between them. Germline assignment: CDR1 MNHEY and CDR2 SMNVEV (reference sequence). This CDR3 is built from 18 residues. The CDR3 protein is CASSLSGWYPSGANVLTF. CDR3 nucleotides: TGTGCCAGCAGCCTCAGTGGTTGGTACCCCTCTGGGGCCAACGTCCTGACTTTC.